This T cell receptor (beta chain) was recovered during a study of T cells in Graves' hyperthyroidism and ophthalmopathy. Hyperthyroidism of Graves' type that showed no ophthalmopathy progression within 18 months was stable. Patients were aged 18 to 65, had disease duration under 2 months, and had newly diagnosed hyperthyroidism. This clonotype was seen at least ten times. Amplified regions were TCR beta CDR3 sequences from RNA transcripts. HTBI primers drove first-round RT-PCR of the TCR CDR3. TCRdb reprocessed the multiplex PCR reads with MiXCR, giving one entry per CDR3 protein. The sample yields around 350,000 distinct CDR3 sequences, roughly 19% seen once. The CDR3 contains 14 residues. Germline CDR1 is SGHRS and CDR2 is YFSETQ. Trimming at V came to 3 bases and at J to 7 bases, leaving 8 bases not matched to a gene.

Material for sequencing was blood. The rearrangement joins TRBV5-1 to TRBJ1-1, with TRBD1 matching 8 bases. The TCR was taken from a young woman with Graves' hyperthyroidism. This chain's CDR3 is CASSSGQGGSEAFF. CDR3 sequence (DNA): TGCGCCAGCAGCTCAGGACAGGGCGGGAGTGAAGCTTTCTTT.